This T cell receptor beta chain was documented in a study of cytomegalovirus exposure and HLA in healthy donors. V lost 6 bases and J lost 8; bases outside the gene matches: 12. This CDR3 comprises 14 residues. CDR1 and CDR2 from the germline V gene are LNHDA and SQIVND (reference sequence). The PCR ran on 60 Vbeta and 13 Jbeta primers. Measured with immunoSEQ multiplex PCR; TCRdb has only the in-frame clones, and not every one. Among about 200,000 clones listed, around 73% were seen once. The study, taken as a whole, reports: A later analysis associated 16,951 TCR beta sequences with HLA alleles at a 0.05 false discovery rate. Several of the most significant clusters were apparently associated with common viral pathogens in a later analysis. In vitro confirmation showed a few CMV-associated chains to be CMV antigen specific.

For this clone: The antigen remains undetermined.

This sequence was found in a woman in her twenties or thirties in good health and CMV-seronegative. The material sequenced was PBMCs. The chain uses TRBV19 and TRBJ1-2; 7 positions match TRBD1. The CDR3 is CASSRIGGFWGYTF. In DNA form, the CDR3 reads TGTGCCAGTAGCCGCATAGGGGGCTTTTGGGGCTACACCTTC. The whole variable domain, filled in from reference TRBV19 and TRBJ1-2, reads DGGITQSPKYLFRKEGQNVTLSCEQNLNHDAMYWYRQDPGQGLRLIYYSQIVNDFQKGDIAEGYSVSREKKESFPLTVTSAQKNPTAFYLCASSRIGGFWGYTFGSGTRLTVV.